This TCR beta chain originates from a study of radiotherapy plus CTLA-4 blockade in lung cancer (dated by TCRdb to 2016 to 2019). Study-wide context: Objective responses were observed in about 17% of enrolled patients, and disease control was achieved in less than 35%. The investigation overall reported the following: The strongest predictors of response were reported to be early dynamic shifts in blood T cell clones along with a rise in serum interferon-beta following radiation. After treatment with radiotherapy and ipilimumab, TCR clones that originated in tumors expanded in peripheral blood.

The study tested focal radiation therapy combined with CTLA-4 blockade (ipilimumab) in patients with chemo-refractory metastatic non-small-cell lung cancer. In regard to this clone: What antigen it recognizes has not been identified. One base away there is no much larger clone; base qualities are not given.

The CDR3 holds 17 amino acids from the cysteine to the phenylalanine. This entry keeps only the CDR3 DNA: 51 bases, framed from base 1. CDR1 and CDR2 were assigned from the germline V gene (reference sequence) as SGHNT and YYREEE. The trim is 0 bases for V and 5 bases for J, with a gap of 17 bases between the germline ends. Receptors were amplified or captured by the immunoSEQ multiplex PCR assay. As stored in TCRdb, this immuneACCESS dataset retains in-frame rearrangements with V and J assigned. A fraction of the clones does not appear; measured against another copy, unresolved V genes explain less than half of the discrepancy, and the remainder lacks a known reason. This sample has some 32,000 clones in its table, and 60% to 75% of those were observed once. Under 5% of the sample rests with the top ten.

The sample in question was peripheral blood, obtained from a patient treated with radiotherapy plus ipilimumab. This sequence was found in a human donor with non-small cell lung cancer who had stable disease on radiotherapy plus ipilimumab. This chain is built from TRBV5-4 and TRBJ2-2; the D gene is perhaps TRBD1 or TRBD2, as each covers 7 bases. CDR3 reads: CASSLAGGRGRTGELFF. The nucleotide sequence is TGTGCCAGCAGCTTGGCCGGAGGGAGGGGGCGAACCGGGGAGCTGTTTTTT.